This T cell receptor beta chain was recovered during a study of shared clonotypes between healthy human individuals. A word on this clone: Different DNA sequences within this sample yield the same CDR3.

Germline CDR1 is MDHEN and CDR2 is SYDVKM. With 6 bases removed from V and 2 bases from J, the gap between germline ends came to 4 bases. This CDR3 is 11 amino acids long. TCRdb keeps only in-frame clones here, not all; method: immunoSEQ multiplex PCR. Here the sample spans about 360,000 clones, less than 75% being singletons. The TCR was taken from a man aged 25-45 years in good health. The genes are TRBV28 and TRBJ1-2; D is unclear. Sequenced material: memory CD4+ T cells sorted from blood. Stated subset: CD45RA-negative fraction. The CDR3 is CASSLNYGYTF. CDR3 nucleotide sequence: TGTGCCAGCAGCTTAAACTATGGCTACACCTTC.